This TCR beta chain originates from a study of shared clonotypes between healthy human individuals. For the study at large: Per donor, three plates held CD4 naive cells, three held CD4 memory, two held CD8 naive and one held CD8 memory.

V lost 4 bases and J lost 5, with 6 bases in between. CDR3 size: 11 residues. The germline V gene has CDR1 SQVTM and CDR2 ANQGSEA. TCRdb's copy holds only in-frame clones and misses some; the assay was immunoSEQ multiplex PCR. The sample holds 1 million to 1.2 million clones, 70% to 80% seen once. Source material: memory CD4+ T cells from PBMCs. The sample's subset: CD45RA-negative fraction. The chain links TRBV29-1 to TRBJ2-1; D unclear. The clonotype originates from a man aged 18 to 29 in good health. Some clones in this sample may be carry-over from other donors' samples. The CDR3: CSVAHNNEQFF. DNA of the CDR3: TGCAGCGTTGCTCACAACAATGAGCAGTTCTTC.